The next 22 T cell receptor beta chains were all read from a single sample in a study of blood T cell repertoires in COVID-19. Generated by immunoSEQ multiplex PCR, the TCRdb table keeps only in-frame clones and is missing some. This sample carries 170,000 or so clones, around nine tenths of them seen once, and the ten largest clones take 0.88%. The sequencing sample was made of peripheral blood. The receptors shown here come from a woman under 30 who had recovered from COVID-19.

The chain uses TRBV11-3 and TRBJ2-2; 8 bases fit TRBD1. This CDR3 has 17 amino acids. Germline V gene lookup returns CDR1 SGHNT and CDR2 YENEEA. Trimming removed 5 bases from V and 2 bases from J; junction bases left unmatched: 10. The CDR3 reads CASSKGDRSTNTGELFF. CDR3 in DNA: TGTGCCAGCAGCAAAGGGGACAGGTCAACAAACACCGGGGAGCTGTTTTTT.

This rearrangement joins TRBV10-3 to TRBJ1-4; D not resolved. The CDR3 spans 16 residues. V was pared by 0 bases and J by 6 bases, with 14 bases between. Germline V gives CDR1 ENHRY, CDR2 SYGVKD. The CDR3: CAISESGPSGHEKLFF. DNA of the CDR3: TGTGCCATCAGTGAGTCGGGTCCCTCAGGTCATGAAAAACTGTTTTTT.

V is TRBV20-1 and J is TRBJ2-7; D unresolved. Germline V gene lookup returns CDR1 DFQATT and CDR2 SNEGSKA (reference sequence). Trimming removed 6 bases at V and 2 bases at J, with 8 bases between. This CDR3 region has 11 residues. CDR3 loop: CSALPAYEQYF. CDR3 bases: TGCAGTGCCCTCCCGGCCTACGAGCAGTACTTC.

V is TRBV6-5 and J is TRBJ2-1; the match to TRBD1 covers 10 bases. The CDR3 runs 16 residues. Germline assignment: CDR1 MNHEY and CDR2 SVGAGI. Trimming removed 1 base from V and 4 bases from J; junction bases left unmatched: 4. The CDR3 is CASSYFSDRGYNEQFF. CDR3 DNA: TGTGCCAGCAGTTACTTTTCGGACAGGGGGTACAATGAGCAGTTCTTC.

The chain links TRBV11-2 to TRBJ2-7; D is unresolved. Trimming left V 5 bases short and J 2 bases short, with 4 bases between. The germline gives CDR1 SGHAT, CDR2 FQNNGV. The length of the CDR3 is 11 residues. CDR3 in DNA: TGTGCCAGCAGCATTACCTACGAGCAGTACTTC. This translates into CASSITYEQYF.

The chain joins TRBV7-9 to TRBJ1-1; TRBD1 matches 8 bases. Per the germline V gene, CDR1 is SEHNR and CDR2 is FQNEAQ (reference sequence). V dropped 5 bases and J dropped 1; count of bases not matched to a gene: 6. The CDR3 is 15 amino acids. CDR3 region: CASSGQGATNTEAFF. The CDR3 nucleotides read TGTGCCAGCAGCGGGCAGGGGGCCACGAACACTGAAGCTTTCTTT.

The chain recombines TRBV18 with TRBJ2-7; D uncertain. CDR1 is KGHSH, CDR2 LQKENI, per germline. This CDR3 has 11 residues. With 6 bases removed from V and 2 bases from J, the gap between germline ends came to 5 bases. CDR3 residues: CASSSAYEQYF. The DNA for the CDR3 is TGTGCCAGCTCCTCGGCCTACGAGCAGTACTTC.

The chain couples TRBV3-1 (or the pseudogene TRBV3-2) to TRBJ2-1; maybe TRBD2 (6 bases). The CDR3 runs to 18 residues. Germline lookup yields CDR1 LGHDT and CDR2 YNNKEL (reference sequence). The V end lost 0 bases, the J end lost 0 bases, and 15 bases lay between the germline ends. CDR3 sequence (DNA): TGTGCCAGCAGCCAAGAACGGGCCTTCGGGGGCTCCTACAATGAGCAGTTCTTC. It is translated as CASSQERAFGGSYNEQFF.

CDR3 bases: TGCGCCAGCAGCTTCAACCCGGAGGGGAACACTGAAGCTTTCTTT. Translated, it gives CASSFNPEGNTEAFF. The chain carries TRBV4-1 and TRBJ1-1; D gene uncertain. The ends were cut back, 5 bases at V and 1 base at J, with 14 bases in the middle. The CDR3 spans 15 residues. The germline CDR1 and CDR2 sequences are MGHRA and YSYEKL.

In this sample, this clone turned up once. CDR3 nucleotide sequence: TGCGCCAGCAGCTTGGAACAGGGGTTTTCTAGTTCACCCCTCCACTTT. As protein: CASSLEQGFSSSPLHF. The rearrangement links TRBV5-1 to TRBJ1-6; 7 bases line up with TRBD1. CDR3 length: 16 residues. Trimming took 0 bases from V and 9 from J; bases not matched to a gene: 9. Germline V CDR1 and CDR2: SGHRS, YFSETQ.

The chain employs TRBV29-1 and TRBJ2-3, with a possible D match to TRBD1 (5 bases). Germline CDR1 and CDR2: SQVTM and ANQGSEA. This CDR3 has 15 residues. V lost 0 bases, J lost 7 bases, and 17 bases lay in between. CDR3 DNA sequence: TGCAGCGTTGAAGACCTGCGCAGGGTGGAATATACGCAGTATTTT. Translating it yields CSVEDLRRVEYTQYF.

The V and J genes are TRBV7-6 and TRBJ2-1; TRBD2 matches 10 bases. CDR1 is SGHVS, CDR2 FNYEAQ, per germline. The CDR3 has 16 residues. The V gene end was trimmed by 1 base and the J gene end by 2 bases; junction bases not matched to a gene: 2. Written as DNA, the CDR3 is TGTGCCAGCAGCTTAGAGCGGGGGGGCCCCTACAATGAGCAGTTCTTC. It encodes CASSLERGGPYNEQFF.

The chain links TRBV7-9 to TRBJ2-3, with D possibly TRBD1 on 5 matching bases. Trimming shortened V by 5 bases and J by 5 bases, and 20 bases separated the two germline ends. CDR1 is SEHNR and CDR2 is FQNEAQ in the germline V gene (reference sequence). This CDR3 is 16 amino acids long. Here the CDR3 DNA reads TGTGCCAGCAGCCCCCAGGGTCGGTTGGATAAAGATACGCAGTATTTT. Translation: CASSPQGRLDKDTQYF.

The CDR3 nucleotides read TGCAGTGCTAGTCGCCAGTCCGTCAATCAGCCCCAGCATTTT. Protein product: CSASRQSVNQPQHF. The chain has TRBV20-1 and TRBJ1-5; the D is unclear. Germline V gives CDR1 DFQATT, CDR2 SNEGSKA (reference sequence). This CDR3 has 14 residues. V was clipped by 3 bases and J by 3 bases, with 12 bases between them.

The V call is TRBV7-2, the J call TRBJ2-5; D might be TRBD2 (5 bases). The V gene's germline CDR1 is SGHTA and CDR2 FQGNSA. Trimming stripped 4 bases from V and 5 bases from J, with 17 bases between. The CDR3 runs 15 residues. The CDR3 here is CASSSTFTSRETQYF. The CDR3 nucleotides read TGTGCCAGCAGCTCCACTTTTACTAGTCGTGAGACCCAGTACTTC.

The chain uses TRBV6-5 and TRBJ2-1; 10 bases are shared with TRBD1. This CDR3 has 15 amino acids. The germline V gene has CDR1 MNHEY and CDR2 SVGAGI. Trimming took 6 bases from V and 9 from J; bases not matched to a gene: 11. CDR3 in amino acids: CASRAGTGAFGEQFF. The DNA for the CDR3 is TGTGCCAGCAGGGCCGGGACAGGGGCTTTCGGTGAGCAGTTCTTC.

Only one count was recorded for this clone. The chain carries TRBV7-8 and TRBJ2-5; weak D call: TRBD1 (5 bases). The germline gives CDR1 SGHVS, CDR2 FQNEAQ. The V and J ends lost 5 bases and 3 bases respectively, with 22 bases between them. The CDR3 runs 17 residues. The CDR3 DNA reads as TGTGCCAGCAGCCCAAGCAGGGCCCACTATACCGAAGAGACCCAGTACTTC. As protein: CASSPSRAHYTEETQYF.

The gene calls are TRBV5-4 and TRBJ2-3; the match to TRBD2 covers 13 bases. Germline V gives CDR1 SGHNT, CDR2 YYREEE (reference sequence). Losses at the gene ends were 4 bases for V and 3 bases for J; bases not matched to a gene: 14. The CDR3 extends over 19 amino acids. For the CDR3, the DNA is TGTGCCAGCAGCCCTACTAGCGGGGGGGCTGGTTTTGGTACAGATACGCAGTATTTT. Its translation: CASSPTSGGAGFGTDTQYF.

The chain couples TRBV10-3 to TRBJ2-2; TRBD2 matches 9 bases. This CDR3 is 17 amino acids long. Germline V gene data show CDR1 as ENHRY and CDR2 as SYGVKD. V shed 7 bases and J 0 bases; nucleotides not matched to a gene: 9. The CDR3: CAIMGSGGSANTGELFF. The DNA for the CDR3 is TGTGCCATCATGGGAAGCGGGGGGTCCGCGAACACCGGGGAGCTGTTTTTT.

The rearrangement uses TRBV7-3 and TRBJ2-1, with D unresolved. The V end was cut by 4 bases, the J end by 2 bases, with 12 bases between. This CDR3 contains 15 residues. Per germline, CDR1 SGHTA and CDR2 FQGTGA. For the CDR3, the DNA is TGTGCCAGCAGCTCCATGAAACTACCCTACAATGAGCAGTTCTTC. Its protein product is CASSSMKLPYNEQFF. The variable domain in full, with the rest retrieved from reference TRBV7-3 and TRBJ2-1, is GAGVSQTPSNKVTEKGKYVELRCDPISGHTALYWYRQSLGQGPEFLIYFQGTGAADDSGLPNDRFFAVRPEGSVSTLKIQRTERGDSAVYLCASSSMKLPYNEQFFGPGTRLTVL.

The chain employs TRBV9 and TRBJ2-3; 14 bases align to TRBD2. The CDR3 totals 18 residues. The ends lost 2 bases at V and 2 bases at J; junction bases unmatched: 7. CDR1 and CDR2 from the germline V gene are SGDLS and YYNGEE. CDR3 bases: TGTGCCAGCAGCGTTCTCACGACTAGCGGGGGGGTCACAGATACGCAGTATTTT. This translates into CASSVLTTSGGVTDTQYF.

This clone showed up just a few times. This sequence joins TRBV13 and TRBJ1-5; TRBD1 aligns across 7 bases. V trimming: 2 bases; J trimming: 5 bases; junction bases outside the gene matches: 9. Germline V lookup: CDR1 PRHDT, CDR2 FYEKMQ (reference sequence). The CDR3 spans 16 residues. This CDR3 is CASSLSYRGRDQPQHF. CDR3 sequence (DNA): TGTGCCAGCAGCTTATCCTACAGGGGACGGGATCAGCCCCAGCATTTT.